Presented here are 24 T cell receptor beta chains from one specimen sequenced in a study of blood T cell repertoires in COVID-19. TCRdb's copy holds only in-frame clones and misses some; the assay was immunoSEQ multiplex PCR. The table records some 160,000 clones, around three quarters of them present only once. The material sequenced was peripheral blood. The receptors stem from a man aged 60-69 years with acute or convalescent COVID-19.

The chain carries TRBV28 and TRBJ1-3; D not certain. Germline CDR1 reads MDHEN; CDR2 reads SYDVKM. The V gene lost 7 bases and the J gene lost 4 bases, with 8 bases spanning the gap. This CDR3 is 12 amino acids long. CDR3 region: CASTAEGNTIYF. Written as DNA, the CDR3 is TGTGCCAGCACCGCTGAGGGAAACACCATATATTTT.

The chain links TRBV19 to TRBJ1-6; TRBD1 might be the D (5 bases). The CDR3 has 14 amino acids. Germline CDR1 and CDR2: LNHDA and SQIVND (reference sequence). V was shortened by 4 bases and J by 8 bases, with 12 bases between the two germline ends. The CDR3 DNA sequence: TGTGCCAGTAGTACCACAGGAGACTATTCACCCCTCCACTTT. Translating it yields CASSTTGDYSPLHF.

This chain links TRBV24-1 with TRBJ1-2; TRBD1 might be the D (5 bases). The CDR3 has 13 residues. The V gene lost 9 bases and the J gene lost 3 bases, with 13 bases spanning the gap. Germline loops: CDR1 KGHDR, CDR2 SFDVKD. CDR3 sequence reads: CATSRGLDYGYTF. Here the CDR3 DNA reads TGTGCCACCTCGCGGGGGTTGGACTATGGCTACACCTTC.

The chain recombines TRBV7-2 with TRBJ2-7; 10 bases match TRBD2. CDR3 length: 15 amino acids. Germline loops: CDR1 SGHTA, CDR2 FQGNSA. With V trimmed by 4 bases and J by 6 bases, 9 bases remained unmatched. The CDR3 loop is CASSSHGTSVAEQYF. The CDR3 DNA reads TGTGCCAGCAGCTCCCACGGGACTAGCGTGGCCGAGCAGTACTTC.

The chain couples TRBV2 to TRBJ2-3; 7 bases are shared with TRBD2. This CDR3 region has 12 residues. The V gene's germline CDR1 is SNHLY and CDR2 FYNNEI. Trimming removed 3 bases from V and 6 bases from J; junction bases left unmatched: 0. CDR3 amino acids: CASSEGGDTQYF. CDR3 nucleotides: TGTGCCAGCAGTGAGGGAGGGGATACGCAGTATTTT.

This clone was detected once. V and J are TRBV6-4 and TRBJ2-6; D uncertain. Per germline, CDR1 MRHNA and CDR2 SNTAGT. This CDR3 is built from 15 residues. The V end was cut by 8 bases, the J end by 0 bases, with 11 bases between. CDR3 nucleotide sequence: TGTGCCAGCTCACAGAGCCGCTCTGGGGCCAACGTCCTGACTTTC. Translated: CASSQSRSGANVLTF.

This chain links TRBV6-1 with TRBJ1-5; 8 bases map to TRBD1. Germline CDR1 is MNHNS and CDR2 is SASEGT. The CDR3 sequence is 21 residues long. Germline trimming cut 0 bases from V and 4 bases from J; bases unmatched to any gene: 20. The CDR3 DNA reads TGTGCCAGCAGTGAAGCGCTGAAGCGAAGGATGCGGACAGGGTCGAATCAGCCCCAGCATTTT. Translating gives CASSEALKRRMRTGSNQPQHF.

This chain's CDR3 is CASSKRASTEGEQFF. For the CDR3, the DNA is TGTGCCAGCAGCAAAAGGGCTAGCACCGAGGGTGAGCAGTTCTTC. The V and J genes are TRBV7-6 and TRBJ2-1, with D maybe TRBD2 (5 bases). Per the germline V gene, CDR1 is SGHVS and CDR2 is FNYEAQ. The CDR3 loop spans 15 amino acids. V was pared by 5 bases and J by 9 bases, with 20 bases between.

This clone was seen many times. The chain joins TRBV10-2 to TRBJ1-2; 8 bases map to TRBD1. The CDR3 is 15 amino acids. Germline V CDR1 and CDR2: WSHSY, SAAADI. V lost 10 bases, J lost 6 bases, and 16 bases stayed unmatched. The CDR3 nucleotides are TGCGCCACCCACTTGGGCAGGGGGCGCTTTGATGGCTACACCTTC. Protein sequence: CATHLGRGRFDGYTF.

V and J are TRBV19 and TRBJ2-3; 9 bases fit TRBD1. CDR1 and CDR2 from the germline V gene are LNHDA and SQIVND (reference sequence). The CDR3 has 14 residues. V gave up 6 bases and J gave up 4 bases; unmatched junction bases: 5. DNA of the CDR3: TGTGCCAGTAGGGGACAGGGTGGGTCAGATACGCAGTATTTT. Its translation is CASRGQGGSDTQYF.

V is TRBV6-2 or TRBV6-3 and J is TRBJ1-2; TRBD1 matches 8 bases. The V gene's germline CDR1 is MNHEY and CDR2 SVGEGT. The length of the CDR3 is 16 residues. The V segment lost 6 bases and the J segment 2 bases; nucleotides outside the gene matches: 11. CDR3 bases: TGTGCCAGCAGCCCTACACCGCAGGGGGCCAACTATGGCTACACCTTC. This codes for CASSPTPQGANYGYTF.

The table lists this clone with a count of one. CDR3 amino acids: CASSPRQASYEQYF. CDR3 DNA: TGTGCCAGCTCACCTAGACAGGCTTCCTACGAGCAGTACTTC. This chain joins TRBV18 and TRBJ2-7; D may be TRBD1 (6 bases). This CDR3 contains 14 residues. The germline gives CDR1 KGHSH, CDR2 LQKENI. Between the trimmed V and J ends, which lost 3 bases and 1 base, there was a span of 10 bases.

This clone was seen more than once but under ten times. This sequence joins TRBV10-3 and TRBJ1-1, with D uncertain. In germline, CDR1 is ENHRY, CDR2 SYGVKD. This CDR3 is 11 amino acids long. V was clipped by 6 bases and J by 4 bases, with 6 bases between them. CDR3 in amino acids: CAIRSSTEAFF. The CDR3 DNA follows: TGTGCCATCAGGTCTAGCACTGAAGCTTTCTTT.

The chain carries TRBV6-2 or TRBV6-3 and TRBJ2-3; 8 bases are shared with TRBD1. Germline V lookup: CDR1 MNHEY, CDR2 SVGEGT. This CDR3 region has 16 residues. Trimming cost V 2 bases and J 6 bases; bases outside gene matches: 10. The CDR3 sequence: CASSYARTGLWDTQYF. For the CDR3, the DNA is TGTGCCAGCAGTTACGCACGGACAGGGCTGTGGGATACGCAGTATTTT.

The sample holds one count of this clone. At the DNA level, this CDR3 is encoded by other sequences in the same sample as well. The chain joins TRBV9 to TRBJ2-1; D is unclear. The CDR3 is 15 residues long. The ends were cut back, 0 bases at V and 0 bases at J, with 7 bases in the middle. In germline, CDR1 is SGDLS, CDR2 YYNGEE. DNA of the CDR3: TGTGCCAGCAGCGTAGGCAGATCCTCCTACAATGAGCAGTTCTTC. Its protein is CASSVGRSSYNEQFF.

This chain uses TRBV18 with TRBJ2-3; D possibly corresponds to TRBD1 (5 bases). Trimming stripped 2 bases from V and 2 bases from J, with 8 bases between. The CDR3 loop spans 14 amino acids. Per germline, CDR1 KGHSH and CDR2 LQKENI. CDR3 region: CASSPGHSTDTQYF. In DNA form, the CDR3 reads TGTGCCAGCTCACCAGGACACTCCACAGATACGCAGTATTTT.

The chain is built from TRBV7-9 and TRBJ1-2, with 9 bases matching TRBD1. V was pared by 4 bases and J by 3 bases, with 6 bases of the junction left unmatched. Germline lookup yields CDR1 SEHNR and CDR2 FQNEAQ (reference sequence). The CDR3 has 15 residues. CDR3 sequence: CASSSSDRGDYGYTF. Written as DNA, the CDR3 is TGTGCCAGCAGCTCCAGCGACAGGGGGGACTATGGCTACACCTTC.

This chain connects TRBV30 to TRBJ2-7; 10 nucleotides agree with TRBD2. CDR1 GTSNPN and CDR2 SVGIG come from the germline V gene (reference sequence). The CDR3 totals 15 residues. J gave up 0 bases and V 4 bases, and 6 bases lay outside the gene matches. For the CDR3, the DNA is TGTGCCTGGAACCGAGCGGGAGGGAACTCCTACGAGCAGTACTTC. Translation gives CAWNRAGGNSYEQYF. The full variable domain, rest sourced from reference TRBV30 and TRBJ2-7, is SQTIHQWPATLVQPVGSPLSLECTVEGTSNPNLYWYRQAAGRGLQLLFYSVGIGQISSEVPQNLSASRPQDRQFILSSKKLLLSDSGFYLCAWNRAGGNSYEQYFGPGTRLTVT.

This clone came up a few times. This sequence joins TRBV6-5 and TRBJ1-3; 8 positions match TRBD1. Unmatched junction bases numbered 2, after V lost 6 bases and J lost 1 base. The CDR3 contains 14 residues. The germline V gene encodes CDR1 MNHEY and CDR2 SVGAGI. The CDR3 sequence is CASRRQGSGNTIYF. DNA for the CDR3: TGTGCCAGCAGAAGACAGGGGTCTGGAAACACCATATATTTT.

The chain links TRBV10-1 to TRBJ2-2; 8 bases fit TRBD2. The V segment lost 3 bases and the J segment 5 bases; nucleotides outside the gene matches: 2. The CDR3 covers 14 residues. Germline values: CDR1 WNHNN, CDR2 SYGVQD (reference sequence). CDR3 region: CASSDGRGTGELFF. As DNA, the CDR3 is TGCGCCAGCAGTGACGGGAGGGGGACCGGGGAGCTGTTTTTT.

This clone occurred a few times. Other nucleotide sequences from this sample produce the same CDR3. The chain combines TRBV6-5 with TRBJ2-7; 7 nucleotides match TRBD1. The V gene end was trimmed by 2 bases and the J gene end by 3 bases; junction bases not matched to a gene: 4. Germline values: CDR1 MNHEY, CDR2 SVGAGI. The CDR3 is 14 amino acids. CDR3 residues: CASSYQGDSYEQYF. DNA for the CDR3: TGTGCCAGCAGTTACCAGGGGGATAGCTACGAGCAGTACTTC.

The rearrangement links TRBV25-1 to TRBJ2-6, with D hard to call. CDR3 length: 14 residues. Trimming shortened V by 7 bases and J by 0 bases, and 7 bases separated the two germline ends. Looked up from germline, CDR1 is MGHDK and CDR2 is SYGVNS. The CDR3, as DNA: TGTGCCAGCACCTATAACTCTGGGGCCAACGTCCTGACTTTC. It is translated as CASTYNSGANVLTF.

Only a few counts were recorded for this clone. The V gene is TRBV18, the J gene TRBJ1-1, with D possibly matching TRBD1 (5 bases). Trimming left V 1 base short and J 4 bases short, with 10 bases between. The CDR3 has 14 amino acids. Germline V gene data show CDR1 as KGHSH and CDR2 as LQKENI. The CDR3 protein is CASSPQGEGTEAFF. As DNA, the CDR3 is TGTGCCAGCTCACCACAAGGGGAGGGCACTGAAGCTTTCTTT.

The CDR3 DNA sequence: TGTGCCAGCAGTGAATATGCCCCTAGCGGGAGGGGGGAGACCCAGTACTTC. As protein: CASSEYAPSGRGETQYF. This chain joins TRBV25-1 and TRBJ2-5; 12 nucleotides match TRBD2. The trim removed 0 bases at V and 5 bases at J, leaving 7 bases unmatched. The CDR3 sequence is 17 residues long. Germline CDR1 and CDR2: MGHDK and SYGVNS.